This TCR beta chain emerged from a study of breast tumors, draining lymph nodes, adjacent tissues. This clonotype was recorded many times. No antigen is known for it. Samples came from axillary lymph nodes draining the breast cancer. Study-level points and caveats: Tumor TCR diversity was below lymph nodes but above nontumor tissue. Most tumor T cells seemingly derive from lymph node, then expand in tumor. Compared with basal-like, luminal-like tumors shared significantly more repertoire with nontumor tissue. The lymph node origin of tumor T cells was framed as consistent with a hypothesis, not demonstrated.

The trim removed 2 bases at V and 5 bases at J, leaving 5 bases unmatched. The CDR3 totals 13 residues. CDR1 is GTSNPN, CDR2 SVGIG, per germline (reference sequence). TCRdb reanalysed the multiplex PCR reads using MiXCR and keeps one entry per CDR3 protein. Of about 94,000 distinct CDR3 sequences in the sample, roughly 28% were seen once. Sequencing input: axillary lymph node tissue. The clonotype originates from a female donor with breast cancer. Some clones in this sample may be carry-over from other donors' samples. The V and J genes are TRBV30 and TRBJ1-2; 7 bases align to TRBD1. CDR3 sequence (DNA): TGTGCCTGGAGTATACCGGGACAGTATGGCTACACCTTC. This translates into CAWSIPGQYGYTF.